The next 8 T cell receptor beta chains were all read from a single sample in a study of blood T cell repertoires in COVID-19. Sequencing used immunoSEQ multiplex PCR; TCRdb keeps in-frame clones, though not all of them. Of around 280,000 clones in the sample, approximately 91% were seen once. The sample consisted of peripheral blood. Receptors were obtained from a woman between 25 and 40 years old with COVID-19, enrolled during active disease.

This CDR3 is CASSPRLASYEQYF. In DNA, the CDR3 is TGTGCCAGCAGCCCCCGACTAGCCTCCTACGAGCAGTACTTC. V and J are TRBV9 and TRBJ2-7, with TRBD2 matching over 7 bases. This CDR3 region has 14 residues. In germline, CDR1 is SGDLS, CDR2 YYNGEE. J gave up 0 bases and V 4 bases, and 4 bases lay outside the gene matches.

The chain uses TRBV6-5 and TRBJ1-5; D is unclear. Trimming removed 6 bases at V and 0 bases at J, with 6 bases between. Per germline, CDR1 MNHEY and CDR2 SVGAGI. The CDR3 contains 13 residues. Here the CDR3 DNA reads TGTGCCAGCAGGACATATAGCAATCAGCCCCAGCATTTT. This encodes CASRTYSNQPQHF.

The chain has TRBV6-5 and TRBJ2-7; 8 nucleotides match TRBD2. V gave up 8 bases and J gave up 0 bases; unmatched junction bases: 9. Germline CDR1 is MNHEY and CDR2 is SVGAGI. The CDR3 spans 15 residues. This CDR3 reads CASALAGLSSYEQYF. For the CDR3, the DNA is TGTGCCAGCGCCCTAGCGGGTCTCTCCTCCTACGAGCAGTACTTC.

This chain links TRBV18 with TRBJ1-3; tentative D call: TRBD1 (6 bases). The J call could be wrong; TRBJ2-2 is a better fit for the DNA end. The CDR3 extends over 14 amino acids. CDR1 is KGHSH and CDR2 is LQKENI in the germline V gene. CDR3: CASSPLDSTGELFF. The CDR3 nucleotides are TGTGCCAGCTCACCACTGGACAGCACCGGGGAGCTGTTTTTT.

The V gene is TRBV7-9, the J gene TRBJ1-1; the D is unclear. This CDR3 comprises 13 residues. V was clipped by 2 bases and J by 0 bases, with 4 bases between them. Germline assignment: CDR1 SEHNR and CDR2 FQNEAQ (reference sequence). The CDR3 is CASSLLVNTEAFF. The CDR3 nucleotides are TGTGCCAGCAGCTTACTCGTGAACACTGAAGCTTTCTTT.

The chain joins TRBV11-1 to TRBJ2-7; possible D gene TRBD1, 5 bases. Trimming took off 3 bases at V and 6 bases at J, with 12 bases between the two ends. Germline CDR1 SGHAT, CDR2 FQDESV (reference sequence). CDR3 length equals 13 residues. CDR3 residues: CASSFGRGSEQYF. CDR3 coding DNA: TGTGCCAGCAGCTTCGGAAGGGGTTCCGAGCAGTACTTC.

This rearrangement joins TRBV6-6 to TRBJ1-2; possibly TRBD1 for D (5 bases). This CDR3 region has 14 residues. V lost 4 bases and J 4 bases, leaving 13 bases between the germline ends. CDR1 MNHNY and CDR2 SVGAGI come from the germline V gene (reference sequence). The CDR3 protein is CASSLGGGPYGYTF. The CDR3 DNA reads as TGTGCCAGCAGTTTGGGGGGAGGGCCCTATGGCTACACCTTC.

This sequence joins TRBV13 and TRBJ1-6; a possible D gene is TRBD1 (6 bases). This CDR3 spans 13 amino acids. Germline-derived CDR1 and CDR2 are PRHDT and FYEKMQ (reference sequence). Trimming left V 3 bases short and J 13 bases short, with 13 bases between. CDR3 sequence: CASSLAGVLPLHF. The CDR3, as DNA: TGTGCCAGCAGCTTGGCAGGGGTGTTGCCCCTCCACTTT.